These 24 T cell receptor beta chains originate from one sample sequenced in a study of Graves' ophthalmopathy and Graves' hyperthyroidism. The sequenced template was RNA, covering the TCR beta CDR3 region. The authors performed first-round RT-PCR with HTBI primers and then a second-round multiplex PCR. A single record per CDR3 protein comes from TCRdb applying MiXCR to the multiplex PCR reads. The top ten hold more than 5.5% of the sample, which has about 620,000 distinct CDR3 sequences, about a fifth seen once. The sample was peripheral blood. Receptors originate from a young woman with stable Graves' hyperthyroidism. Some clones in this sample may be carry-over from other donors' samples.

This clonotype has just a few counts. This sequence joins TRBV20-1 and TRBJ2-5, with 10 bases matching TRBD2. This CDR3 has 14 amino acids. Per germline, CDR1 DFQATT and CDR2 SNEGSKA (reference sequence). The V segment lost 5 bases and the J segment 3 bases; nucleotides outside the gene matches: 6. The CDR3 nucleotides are TGCAGTGCTCTCGTCCTAGCGGGGGAAGAGACCCAGTACTTC. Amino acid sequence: CSALVLAGEETQYF.

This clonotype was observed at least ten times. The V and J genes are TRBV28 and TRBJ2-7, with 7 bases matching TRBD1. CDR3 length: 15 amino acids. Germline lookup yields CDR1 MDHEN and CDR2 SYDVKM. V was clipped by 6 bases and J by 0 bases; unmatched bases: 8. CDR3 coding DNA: TGTGCCAGCAGCCCCTTCAGGGACAGCTCCTACGAGCAGTACTTC. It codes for CASSPFRDSSYEQYF.

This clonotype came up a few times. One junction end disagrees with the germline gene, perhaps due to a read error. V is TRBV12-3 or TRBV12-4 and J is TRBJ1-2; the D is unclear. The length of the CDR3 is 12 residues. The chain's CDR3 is CASSNSNYGHTF. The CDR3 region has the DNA TGTGCCAGCAGCAACAGCAACTATGGCCACACCTTC.

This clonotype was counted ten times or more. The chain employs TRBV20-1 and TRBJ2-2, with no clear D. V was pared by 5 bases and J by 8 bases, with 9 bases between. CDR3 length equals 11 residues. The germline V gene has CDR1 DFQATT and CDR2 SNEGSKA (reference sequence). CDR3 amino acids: CSAPAAGELFF. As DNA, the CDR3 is TGCAGTGCTCCGGCGGCGGGGGAGCTGTTTTTT.

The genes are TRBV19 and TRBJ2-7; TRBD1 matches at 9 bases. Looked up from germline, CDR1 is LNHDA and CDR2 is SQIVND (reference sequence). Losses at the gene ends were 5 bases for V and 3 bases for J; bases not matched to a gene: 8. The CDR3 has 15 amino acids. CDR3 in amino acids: CASSLPGQGVYEQYF. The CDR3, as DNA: TGTGCCAGTAGTCTTCCGGGACAGGGCGTCTACGAGCAGTACTTC.

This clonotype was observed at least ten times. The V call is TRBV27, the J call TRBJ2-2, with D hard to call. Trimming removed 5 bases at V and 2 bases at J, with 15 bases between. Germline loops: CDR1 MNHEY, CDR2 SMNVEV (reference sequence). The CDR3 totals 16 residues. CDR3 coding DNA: TGTGCCAGCAGTCCCTCGCTAGGCTACAACACCGGGGAGCTGTTTTTT. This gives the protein CASSPSLGYNTGELFF.

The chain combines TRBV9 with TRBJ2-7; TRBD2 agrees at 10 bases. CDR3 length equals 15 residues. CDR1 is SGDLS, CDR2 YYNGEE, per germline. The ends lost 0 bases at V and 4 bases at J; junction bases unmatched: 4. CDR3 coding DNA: TGTGCCAGCAGCGTAGGAAGCGGGAGGGCGTACGAGCAGTACTTC. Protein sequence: CASSVGSGRAYEQYF.

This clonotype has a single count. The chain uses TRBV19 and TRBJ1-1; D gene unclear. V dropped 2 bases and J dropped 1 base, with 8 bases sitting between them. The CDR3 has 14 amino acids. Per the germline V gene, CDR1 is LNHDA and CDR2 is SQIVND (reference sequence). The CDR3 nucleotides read TGTGCCAGTAGTATACGGGTTGAGAACACTGAAGCTTTCTTT. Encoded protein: CASSIRVENTEAFF.

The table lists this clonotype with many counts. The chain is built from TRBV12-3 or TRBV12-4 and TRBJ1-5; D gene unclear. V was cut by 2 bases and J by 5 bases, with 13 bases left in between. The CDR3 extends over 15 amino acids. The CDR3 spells CASSLHREAHQPQHF. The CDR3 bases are TGTGCCAGCAGTTTACATAGGGAAGCTCATCAGCCCCAGCATTTT.

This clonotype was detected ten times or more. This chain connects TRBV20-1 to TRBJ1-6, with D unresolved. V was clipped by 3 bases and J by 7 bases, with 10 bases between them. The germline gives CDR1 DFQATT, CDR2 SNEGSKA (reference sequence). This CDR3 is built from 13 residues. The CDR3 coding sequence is TGCAGTGCTAGTTTAGTTCCCAATTCACCCCTCCACTTT. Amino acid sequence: CSASLVPNSPLHF.

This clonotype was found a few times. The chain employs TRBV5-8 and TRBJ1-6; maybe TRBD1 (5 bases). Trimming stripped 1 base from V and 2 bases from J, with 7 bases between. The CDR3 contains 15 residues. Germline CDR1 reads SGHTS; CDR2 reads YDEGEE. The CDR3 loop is CASSLRDPYNSPLHF. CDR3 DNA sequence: TGTGCCAGCAGCTTGCGGGACCCCTATAATTCACCCCTCCACTTT. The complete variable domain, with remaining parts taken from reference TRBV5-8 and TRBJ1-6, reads EAGVTQSPTHLIKTRGQQATLRCSPISGHTSVYWYQQALGLGLQFLLWYDEGEERNRGNFPPRFSGRQFPNYSSELNVNALELEDSALYLCASSLRDPYNSPLHFGNGTRLTVT.

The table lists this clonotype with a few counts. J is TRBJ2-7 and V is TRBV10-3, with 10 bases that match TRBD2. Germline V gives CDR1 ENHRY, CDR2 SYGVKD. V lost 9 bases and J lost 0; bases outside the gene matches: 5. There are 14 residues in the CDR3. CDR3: CAIKLAGGSYEQYF. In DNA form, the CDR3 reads TGTGCCATAAAGTTAGCGGGAGGCTCCTACGAGCAGTACTTC.

The CDR3 region is CASSPWDRGPYEQYF. The CDR3, as DNA: TGTGCCAGCAGCCCATGGGACAGGGGTCCCTACGAGCAGTACTTC. The chain combines TRBV7-9 with TRBJ2-7, with 10 bases identical to TRBD1. The CDR3 runs to 15 residues. Germline loops: CDR1 SEHNR, CDR2 FQNEAQ (reference sequence). V lost 5 bases, J lost 2 bases, and 6 bases stayed unmatched.

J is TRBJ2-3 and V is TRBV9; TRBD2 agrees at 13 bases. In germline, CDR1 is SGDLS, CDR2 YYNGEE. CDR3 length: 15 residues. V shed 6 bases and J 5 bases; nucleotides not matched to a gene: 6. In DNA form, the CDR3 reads TGTGCCAGCACGCGGACTAGCGGGAGCGGAGATACGCAGTATTTT. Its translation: CASTRTSGSGDTQYF.

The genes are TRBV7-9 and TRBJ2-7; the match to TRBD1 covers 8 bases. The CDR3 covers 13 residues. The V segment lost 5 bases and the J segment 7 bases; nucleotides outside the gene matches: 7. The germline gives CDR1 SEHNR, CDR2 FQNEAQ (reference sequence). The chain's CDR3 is CASSPRTGWEQYF. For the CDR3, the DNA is TGTGCCAGCAGCCCTAGGACAGGGTGGGAGCAGTACTTC. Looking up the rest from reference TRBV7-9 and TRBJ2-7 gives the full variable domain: DTGVSQNPRHKITKRGQNVTFRCDPISEHNRLYWYRQTLGQGPEFLTYFQNEAQLEKSRLLSDRFSAERPKGSFSTLEIQRTEQGDSAMYLCASSPRTGWEQYFGPGTRLTVT.

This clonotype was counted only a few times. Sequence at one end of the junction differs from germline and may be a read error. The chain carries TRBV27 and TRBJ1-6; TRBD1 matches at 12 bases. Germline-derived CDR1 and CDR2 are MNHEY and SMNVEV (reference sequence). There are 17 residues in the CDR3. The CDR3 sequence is CASSLLGQGARNSPPHF. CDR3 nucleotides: TGTGCCAGCAGTTTATTGGGACAGGGGGCTCGGAATTCACCCCCCCACTTT.

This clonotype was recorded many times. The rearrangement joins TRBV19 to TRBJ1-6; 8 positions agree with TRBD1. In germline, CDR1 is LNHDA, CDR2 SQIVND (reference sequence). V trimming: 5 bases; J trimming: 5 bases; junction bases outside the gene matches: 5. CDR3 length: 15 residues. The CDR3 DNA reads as TGTGCCAGTAGTTCAGACAGGGGTCATAATTCACCCCTCCACTTT. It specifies CASSSDRGHNSPLHF.

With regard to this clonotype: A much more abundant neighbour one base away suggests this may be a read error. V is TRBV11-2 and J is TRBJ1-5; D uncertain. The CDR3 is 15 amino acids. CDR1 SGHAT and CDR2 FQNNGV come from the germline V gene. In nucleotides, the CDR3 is TGTGCCAGCAGCTTAGCCGGGCTCCACGGGCAGCCCCGGCATTTT. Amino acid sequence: CASSLAGLHGQPRHF.

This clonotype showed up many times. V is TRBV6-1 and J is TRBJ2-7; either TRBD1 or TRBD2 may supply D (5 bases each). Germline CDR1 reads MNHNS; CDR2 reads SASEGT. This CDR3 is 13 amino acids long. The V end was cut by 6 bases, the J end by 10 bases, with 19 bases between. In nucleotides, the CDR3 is TGTGCCAGCAGACCCGGGACCCTAAAGGATCAGTACTTC. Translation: CASRPGTLKDQYF.

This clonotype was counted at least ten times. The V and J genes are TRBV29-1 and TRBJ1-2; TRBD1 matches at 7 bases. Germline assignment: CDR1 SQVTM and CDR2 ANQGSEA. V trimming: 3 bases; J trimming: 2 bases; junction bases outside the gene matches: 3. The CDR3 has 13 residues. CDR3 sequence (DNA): TGCAGCGTTGACGAGGGACAGAACTATGGCTACACCTTC. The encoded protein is CSVDEGQNYGYTF.

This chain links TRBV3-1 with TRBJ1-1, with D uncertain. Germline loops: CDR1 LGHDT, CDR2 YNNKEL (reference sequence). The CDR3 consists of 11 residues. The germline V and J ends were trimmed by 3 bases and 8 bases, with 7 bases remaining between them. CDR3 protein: CASSQLTEAFF. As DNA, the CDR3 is TGTGCCAGCAGCCAGCTTACCGAAGCTTTCTTT.

The CDR3 loop reads CASKEAGAHTGELFF. The CDR3 region has the DNA TGTGCCAGCAAGGAGGCGGGGGCTCACACCGGGGAGCTGTTTTTT. V and J are TRBV6-1 and TRBJ2-2; possible D gene TRBD2, 7 bases. Trimming pared 7 bases from V and 3 bases from J, leaving 15 bases between. The CDR3 runs to 15 residues. Germline V lookup: CDR1 MNHNS, CDR2 SASEGT.

CDR3 nucleotides: TGCAGCGTTGAGCCCGCCAGGACAGGGTCGGCCACTGAAGCTTTCTTT. Residues: CSVEPARTGSATEAFF. J is TRBJ1-1 and V is TRBV29-1; 8 positions match TRBD1. CDR3 length: 16 amino acids. Trimming at V came to 3 bases and at J to 4 bases, leaving 13 bases not matched to a gene. Per the germline V gene, CDR1 is SQVTM and CDR2 is ANQGSEA.

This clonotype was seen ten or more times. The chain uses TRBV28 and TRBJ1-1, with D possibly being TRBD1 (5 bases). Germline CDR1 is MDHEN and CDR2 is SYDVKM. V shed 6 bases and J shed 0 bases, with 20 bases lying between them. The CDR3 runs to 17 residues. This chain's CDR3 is CASRLLAGRLMNTEAFF. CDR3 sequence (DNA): TGTGCCAGCAGACTCTTGGCAGGGAGATTGATGAACACTGAAGCTTTCTTT.